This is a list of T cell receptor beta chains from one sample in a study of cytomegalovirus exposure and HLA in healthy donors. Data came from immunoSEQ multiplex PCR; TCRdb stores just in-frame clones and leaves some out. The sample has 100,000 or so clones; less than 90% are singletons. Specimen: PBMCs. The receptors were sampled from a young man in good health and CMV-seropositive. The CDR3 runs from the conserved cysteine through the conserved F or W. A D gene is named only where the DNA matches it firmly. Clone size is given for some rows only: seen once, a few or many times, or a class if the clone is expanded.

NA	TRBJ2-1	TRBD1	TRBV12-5	TGTGCTAGTGGAACCGGGACAGGGAACAATGAGCAGTTCTTC	CASGTGTGNNEQFF
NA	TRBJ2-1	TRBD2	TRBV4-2	TGTGCCAGCAGCCAAGAGATGGGCAGGCTAGCGGGGACAACCTCCTACAATGAGCAGTTCTTC	CASSQEMGRLAGTTSYNEQFF
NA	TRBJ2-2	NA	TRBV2	TGTGCCAGCAGTGAGCTGAGCGGGGAGCTGTTTTTT	CASSELSGELFF
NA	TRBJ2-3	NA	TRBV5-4	TGTGCCAGCAGCTCCCGACAGGCGCCGGGCACAGATACGCAGTATTTT	CASSSRQAPGTDTQYF
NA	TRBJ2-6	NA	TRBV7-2	TGTGCCAGCAGCTTTAGGGGCTCTGGGGCCAACGTCCTGACTTTC	CASSFRGSGANVLTF
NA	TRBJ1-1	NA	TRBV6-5	TGTGCCAGCAAGGCTCCGGGGAGGTCGGACTCTGAAGCTTTCTTT	CASKAPGRSDSEAFF
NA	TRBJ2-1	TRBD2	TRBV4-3	TGCGCCAGCAGCTCACGCTTGACTAGCGGGAGCACCTACAATGAGCAGTTCTTC	CASSSRLTSGSTYNEQFF
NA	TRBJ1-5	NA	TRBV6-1	TGTGCCAGCAGTGAAGGGTGGAGTAATCAGCCCCAGCATTTT	CASSEGWSNQPQHF
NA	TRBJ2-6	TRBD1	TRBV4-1	TGCGCCAGCAGCCAAGCCGCAGGGGGCTCTGGGGCCAACGTCCTGACTTTC	CASSQAAGGSGANVLTF
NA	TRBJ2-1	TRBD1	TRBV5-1	TGCGCCAGCAGCATAGGGACAGCTAGCTCCCATGAGCAGTTCTTC	CASSIGTASSHEQFF
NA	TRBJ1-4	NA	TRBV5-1	TGCGCCAGCAGTTTTCAGACGGGAAAACTGTTTTTT	CASSFQTGKLFF
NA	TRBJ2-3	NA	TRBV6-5	TGTGCCAGCAGTTATGGGTGGGGGGGCCGGGATACGCAGTATTTT	CASSYGWGGRDTQYF
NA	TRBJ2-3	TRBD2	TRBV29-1	TGCAGCGTTACGACTAGCGGGAGCACAGATACGCAGTATTTT	CSVTTSGSTDTQYF
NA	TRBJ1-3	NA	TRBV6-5	TGTGCCAGCAGTTGGAGACGGGGAAACACCATATATTTT	CASSWRRGNTIYF
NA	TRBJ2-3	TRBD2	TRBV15	TGTGCCACCAGCAGAGCGGGACTAGCGGTCACAGATACGCAGTATTTT	CATSRAGLAVTDTQYF
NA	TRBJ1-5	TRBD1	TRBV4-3	TGCGCCAGCAGCCGTGGGACAGGGGGGAGCAATCAGCCCCAGCATTTT	CASSRGTGGSNQPQHF
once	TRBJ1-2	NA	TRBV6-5	TGTGCCAGCAGTTACGGGGCAGATGGCTACACCTTC	CASSYGADGYTF
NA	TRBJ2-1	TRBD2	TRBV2	TGTGCCAGCAGGCTTTCTCTAGCGGGAGGGCCTAGTGAGCAGTTCTTC	CASRLSLAGGPSEQFF
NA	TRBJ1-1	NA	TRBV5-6	TGTGCCAGCAGCTTTGGGGAGGCCACTGAAGCTTTCTTT	CASSFGEATEAFF
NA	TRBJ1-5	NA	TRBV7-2	TGTGCCAGCAGCCCAGAAGGCAATCAGCCCCAGCATTTT	CASSPEGNQPQHF
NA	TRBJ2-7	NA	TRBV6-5	TGTGCCAGCAGGCGAGACTACGAGCAGTACTTC	CASRRDYEQYF
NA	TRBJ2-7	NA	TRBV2	TGTGCCAGCAGTGTGGAGGCAGGGGTTTCCTACGAGCAGTACTTC	CASSVEAGVSYEQYF
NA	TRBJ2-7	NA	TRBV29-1	TGCAGCGTTGGCGAGTCCCGGGACACGGCGAGCGAGCAGTACTTC	CSVGESRDTASEQYF
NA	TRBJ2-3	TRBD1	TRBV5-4	TGTGCCAGCAGCCTGGACAGGGGCTACACAGATACGCAGTATTTT	CASSLDRGYTDTQYF
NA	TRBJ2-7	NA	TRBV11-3	TGTGCCAGCAGTCCCCCCCACGGGGTAAGCTCCTACGAGCAGTACTTC	CASSPPHGVSSYEQYF
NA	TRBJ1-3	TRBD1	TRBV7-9	TGTGCCAGCAGCCCCAGGACAGGGACTAATGGAAACACCATATATTTT	CASSPRTGTNGNTIYF
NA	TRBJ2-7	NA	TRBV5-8	TGTGCCAGCAGCTTGACAGACGGGAACGAGCAGTACTTC	CASSLTDGNEQYF
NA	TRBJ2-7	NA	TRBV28	TGTGCCAGCAGTTCAGCCGGGACTCAAGGCTACGAGCAGTACTTC	CASSSAGTQGYEQYF
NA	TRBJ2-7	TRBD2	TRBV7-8	TGTGCCAGCAGCAGCCTTAGCGGGTCCTACGAGCAGTACTTC	CASSSLSGSYEQYF
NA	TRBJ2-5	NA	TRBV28	TGTGCCAGCAGTTTAGGTGCCAGCCAAGAGACCCAGTACTTC	CASSLGASQETQYF
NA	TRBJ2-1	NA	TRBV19	TGTGCCAGTAGTATACGGGGCAATGAGCAGTTCTTC	CASSIRGNEQFF
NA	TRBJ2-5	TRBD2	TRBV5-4	TGTGCCAGCAGCTTGGGACTAGCGGGAGGAGAGACCCAGTACTTC	CASSLGLAGGETQYF
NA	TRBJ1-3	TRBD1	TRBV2	TGTGCCAGCGGCGACAGGGTCTCTGGAAACACCATATATTTT	CASGDRVSGNTIYF
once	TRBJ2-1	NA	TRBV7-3	TGTGCCAGCAGCTTATTGGGCCCGAGCTCCTACAATGAGCAGTTCTTC	CASSLLGPSSYNEQFF
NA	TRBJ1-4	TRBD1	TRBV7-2	TGTGCCAGCAGCTTAGCCCCGGACAGGGGAAGGTCTGAAAAACTGTTTTTT	CASSLAPDRGRSEKLFF
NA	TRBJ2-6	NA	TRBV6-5	TGTGCCAGCAGTTACTCAGGGGACTCTGGGGCCAACGTCCTGACTTTC	CASSYSGDSGANVLTF
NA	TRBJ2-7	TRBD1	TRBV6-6	TGTGCCAGCAGTTACTCTGGACAGGGGGTTGTCAACGAGCAGTACTTC	CASSYSGQGVVNEQYF
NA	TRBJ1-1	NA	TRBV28	TGTGCCAGCAGTATTCGGTACACTGAAGCTTTCTTT	CASSIRYTEAFF
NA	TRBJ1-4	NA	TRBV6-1	TGTGCCAGCAGTGAACTACAGACTAATGAAAAACTGTTTTTT	CASSELQTNEKLFF
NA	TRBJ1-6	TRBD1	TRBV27	TGTGCCAGCACCACAGACAGGGCAGGGGGCTATAATTCACCCCTCCACTTT	CASTTDRAGGYNSPLHF
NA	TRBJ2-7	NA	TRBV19	TGTGCCAGTGCGGGGCTCGCGGACTACGAGCAGTACTTC	CASAGLADYEQYF
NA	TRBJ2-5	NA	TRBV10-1	TGCGCCAGCAGTGATCCCGGGAGTAAGACCCAGTACTTC	CASSDPGSKTQYF
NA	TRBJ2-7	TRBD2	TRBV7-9	TGTGCCAGCAGCTTAGCGGGGGGGAAACCCTCCTACGAGCAGTACTTC	CASSLAGGKPSYEQYF
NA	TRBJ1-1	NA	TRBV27	TGTGCCAGCAGTTTGAGTGAGGGATACACTGAAGCTTTCTTT	CASSLSEGYTEAFF
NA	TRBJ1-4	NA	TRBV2	TGTGCCAGCAGAGGCCAGGGCACCAGGAAAGAAAAACTGTTTTTT	CASRGQGTRKEKLFF
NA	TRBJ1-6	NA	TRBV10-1	TGCGCCAGCAGTGAACAGGGTCATAATTCACCCCTCCACTTT	CASSEQGHNSPLHF
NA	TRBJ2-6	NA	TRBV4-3	TGCGCCAGCAGCCAACATGTGACAGGGGAGGGTACTGGGGCCAACGTCCTGACTTTC	CASSQHVTGEGTGANVLTF
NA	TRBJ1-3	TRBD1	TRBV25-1	TGTGCCAGCAGTGAGGACAGGGACTATGGAAACACCATATATTTT	CASSEDRDYGNTIYF
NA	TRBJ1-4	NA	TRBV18	TGTGCCAGCTCACAGGGAGGGGAAAAACTGTTTTTT	CASSQGGEKLFF
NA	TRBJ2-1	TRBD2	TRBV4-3	TGCGCCAGCAGCCCGGGACTAGCGGGAGACAATGAGCAGTTCTTC	CASSPGLAGDNEQFF
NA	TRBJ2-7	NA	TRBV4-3	TGCGCCAGCAGCCAATTTTGGGGCAGCGAGCAGTACTTC	CASSQFWGSEQYF
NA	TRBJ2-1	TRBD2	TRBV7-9	TGTGCCAGCAGCTCATCTAGCGGGAGGGTGGGTGAGCAGTTCTTC	CASSSSSGRVGEQFF
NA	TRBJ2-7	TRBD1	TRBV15	TGTGCCACCAGGAGGGCGCACGCGACAGGGCTCTACGAGCAGTACTTC	CATRRAHATGLYEQYF
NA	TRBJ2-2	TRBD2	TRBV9	TGTGCCAGCAGCGTGAGCGGGGGTGTTACCGGGGAGCTGTTTTTT	CASSVSGGVTGELFF
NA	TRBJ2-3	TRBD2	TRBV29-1	TGCAGCGTTGAAGTTTTTTGGACTAGCGGGAGAACGCCTAGCACAGATACGCAGTATTTT	CSVEVFWTSGRTPSTDTQYF